One sample yielded the 15 T cell receptor beta chains listed below, sequenced in a study of blood T cell repertoires in COVID-19. Sequenced by immunoSEQ multiplex PCR; TCRdb stores in-frame clones only, minus some. The data show 150,000 or so clones, 80% to 90% seen once. The sequenced sample consisted of peripheral blood. All receptors come from a man aged 18 to 35 with COVID-19, enrolled during active disease.

CDR3 in DNA: TGTGCCAGCAGTGAAGCCTTCTACGAGCAGTACTTC. This translates into CASSEAFYEQYF. V is TRBV6-1 and J is TRBJ2-7; D call uncertain. Per the germline V gene, CDR1 is MNHNS and CDR2 is SASEGT. CDR3 length equals 12 residues. V was cut by 0 bases and J by 3 bases, with 3 bases left in between.

This clone was counted a single time. V is TRBV14 and J is TRBJ2-4, with unresolved D. The CDR3 sequence is 17 residues long. V lost 0 bases to trimming and J lost 0 bases, with 12 bases between them. The germline V gene encodes CDR1 SGHDN and CDR2 FVKESK. The CDR3 is CASSQDQARVAKNIQYF. CDR3 bases: TGTGCCAGCAGCCAAGATCAGGCCAGAGTAGCCAAAAACATTCAGTACTTC.

This chain uses TRBV5-6 with TRBJ2-7, with 9 bases that match TRBD1. The CDR3 loop spans 13 amino acids. V dropped 4 bases and J dropped 5; count of bases not matched to a gene: 4. CDR1 and CDR2 (germline): SGHDT, YYEEEE. CDR3 sequence reads: CASSDTGGHEQYF. Written as DNA, the CDR3 is TGTGCCAGCAGCGATACAGGGGGCCACGAGCAGTACTTC.

The chain couples TRBV6-6 to TRBJ2-7; maybe TRBD1 (6 bases). CDR3 length: 13 amino acids. V dropped 2 bases and J dropped 6 bases, with 11 bases sitting between them. CDR1 is MNHNY, CDR2 SVGAGI, per germline (reference sequence). The CDR3, as DNA: TGTGCCAGCAGTTACCCACAGGGTTCCGAGCAGTACTTC. Encoded protein: CASSYPQGSEQYF.

In its sample, this clone was seen once. The chain employs TRBV5-4 and TRBJ2-7; 8 bases line up with TRBD2. This CDR3 contains 15 residues. Germline CDR1 reads SGHNT; CDR2 reads YYREEE (reference sequence). V was clipped by 2 bases and J by 0 bases; unmatched bases: 4. DNA of the CDR3: TGTGCCAGCAGCTTTGCGGGAGGAAGCTCCTACGAGCAGTACTTC. It yields the protein CASSFAGGSSYEQYF.

The chain links TRBV5-1 to TRBJ2-1; possible D gene TRBD2, 5 bases. V was shortened by 0 bases and J by 3 bases, with 10 bases between the two germline ends. The CDR3 extends over 15 amino acids. CDR1 is SGHRS and CDR2 is YFSETQ in the germline V gene. The chain's CDR3 is CASSLANGVYNEQFF. Here the CDR3 DNA reads TGCGCCAGCAGCTTGGCCAACGGGGTCTACAATGAGCAGTTCTTC. Combining the CDR3 with reference TRBV5-1 and TRBJ2-1 gives the whole variable domain KAGVTQTPRYLIKTRGQQVTLSCSPISGHRSVSWYQQTPGQGLQFLFEYFSETQRNKGNFPGRFSGRQFSNSRSEMNVSTLELGDSALYLCASSLANGVYNEQFFGPGTRLTVL.

CDR3 in DNA: TGTGCCAGTAGTCTGAGGGACAGGGGGCTTGGAGCGGCAGTTGTGTATTTT. It translates to CASSLRDRGLGAAVVYF. The V call is TRBV19, the J call TRBJ2-3; 12 bases line up with TRBD1. There are 17 residues in the CDR3. The trim removed 5 bases at V and 14 bases at J, leaving 20 bases unmatched. The V gene's germline CDR1 is LNHDA and CDR2 SQIVND (reference sequence).

This chain uses TRBV4-3 with TRBJ1-3; 8 positions match TRBD1. Germline CDR1 and CDR2: LGHNA and YSLEER. The CDR3 length is 16 residues. V gave up 0 bases and J gave up 8 bases; unmatched junction bases: 9. This CDR3 reads CASSQDAGGRIDTIYF. The DNA of the CDR3 is TGCGCCAGCAGCCAAGATGCAGGGGGCAGGATCGACACCATATATTTT.

This sequence joins TRBV6-5 and TRBJ2-7, with a possible D match to TRBD2 (6 bases). Germline CDR1 and CDR2: MNHEY and SVGAGI. Trimming stripped 7 bases from V and 5 bases from J, with 18 bases between. The length of the CDR3 is 14 residues. CDR3 region: CASTLRGGSHEQYF. CDR3 nucleotides: TGTGCCAGCACCCTTCGTGGAGGGAGTCACGAGCAGTACTTC.

The chain uses TRBV11-2 and TRBJ1-2; D perhaps matches TRBD1 (5 bases). Germline-derived CDR1 and CDR2 are SGHAT and FQNNGV. CDR3 length: 12 residues. Trimming shortened V by 10 bases and J by 0 bases, and 9 bases separated the two germline ends. Here the CDR3 reads CATQGANYGYTF. The CDR3 DNA follows: TGTGCCACCCAGGGTGCTAACTATGGCTACACCTTC.

The CDR3 protein is CASSGGGGIQYF. CDR3 coding DNA: TGTGCCAGTAGTGGCGGGGGTGGCATTCAGTACTTC. The chain recombines TRBV19 with TRBJ2-4; 7 bases map to TRBD2. This CDR3 comprises 12 residues. The V gene end was trimmed by 5 bases and the J gene end by 9 bases; junction bases not matched to a gene: 4. Per germline, CDR1 LNHDA and CDR2 SQIVND (reference sequence).

This clone turned up a few times. The chain joins TRBV6-6 to TRBJ2-7, with 7 bases that match TRBD1. Trimming at V came to 0 bases and at J to 2 bases, leaving 4 bases not matched to a gene. Germline V gene sequence: CDR1 MNHNY, CDR2 SVGAGI (reference sequence). This CDR3 is built from 15 residues. CDR3 sequence: CASSYSRTGTYEQYF. DNA of the CDR3: TGTGCCAGCAGTTACTCCCGGACAGGAACCTACGAGCAGTACTTC.

The V gene is TRBV7-9, the J gene TRBJ2-3, with D possibly being TRBD2 (5 bases). V lost 3 bases, J lost 2 bases, and 15 bases lay in between. Germline lookup yields CDR1 SEHNR and CDR2 FQNEAQ (reference sequence). The CDR3 is 16 residues long. DNA for the CDR3: TGTGCCAGCAGCTTGGCCAGACTAAAATACACAGATACGCAGTATTTT. Translated, it gives CASSLARLKYTDTQYF.

The rearrangement links TRBV19 to TRBJ2-1, with TRBD1 as a possible D gene (5 bases). Per germline, CDR1 LNHDA and CDR2 SQIVND (reference sequence). Deletions cut 1 base from V and 10 bases from J, with 14 bases between. CDR3 length: 14 residues. The CDR3 nucleotides read TGTGCCAGTAGTATAGCCAGGGCCCGGTGGGAGCAGTTCTTC. Amino acids: CASSIARARWEQFF.

The chain is built from TRBV30 and TRBJ2-7; 10 bases align to TRBD1. The CDR3 runs to 13 residues. Trimming cost V 3 bases and J 3 bases; bases outside gene matches: 2. Germline CDR1 and CDR2: GTSNPN and SVGIG (reference sequence). CDR3 sequence (DNA): TGTGCCTGGAGGACAGGGGGCAACTACGAGCAGTACTTC. Protein: CAWRTGGNYEQYF.